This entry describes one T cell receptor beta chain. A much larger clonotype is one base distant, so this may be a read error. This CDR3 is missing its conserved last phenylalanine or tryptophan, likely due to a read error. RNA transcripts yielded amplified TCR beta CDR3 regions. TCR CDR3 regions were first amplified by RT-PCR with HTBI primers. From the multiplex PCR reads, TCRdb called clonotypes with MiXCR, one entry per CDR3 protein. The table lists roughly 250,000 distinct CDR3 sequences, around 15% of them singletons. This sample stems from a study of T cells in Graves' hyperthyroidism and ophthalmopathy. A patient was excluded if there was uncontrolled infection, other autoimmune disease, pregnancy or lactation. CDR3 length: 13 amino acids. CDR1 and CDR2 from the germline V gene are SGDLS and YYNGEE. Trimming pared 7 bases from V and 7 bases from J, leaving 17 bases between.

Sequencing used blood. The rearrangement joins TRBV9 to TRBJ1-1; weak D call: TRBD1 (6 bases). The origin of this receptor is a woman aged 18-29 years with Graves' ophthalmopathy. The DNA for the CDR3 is TGTGCCAGCCTAGGGGGACGGATAAATGAAGCTTTCCTT. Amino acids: CASLGGRINEAFL.